This entry is about one T cell receptor beta chain. This sample is drawn from a study of CD8 T cells in Susac syndrome. FACS enriched CD8+ TEMRA cells, while bulk CD8+ and CD4+ were negatively isolated. Germline V gives CDR1 SGDLS, CDR2 YYNGEE. This CDR3 has 14 residues. V shed 5 bases and J shed 1 base, with 9 bases lying between them. An input of 0.5 to 1 ug of RNA was subjected to reverse transcription using random hexamers. Each CDR3 protein gets one entry after TCRdb re-called the immunoSEQ multiplex PCR reads with MiXCR. Of under 90,000 distinct CDR3 sequences in the sample, 95% are singletons; the top ten hold about 0.45%.

The sample taken for sequencing was CD8+ T cells from PBMCs. The chain employs TRBV9 and TRBJ2-2; D might be TRBD1 (6 bases). The clonotype originates from a human donor with Susac syndrome. DNA of the CDR3: TGTGCCAGCAGATGGACAGTGAACACCGGGGAGCTGTTTTTT. It translates to CASRWTVNTGELFF.